This TCR beta chain was recovered during a study of PD-L1 blockade in urothelial cancer. Whole-study context: Each participant's history included 0 to 3 prior chemotherapy regimens. Researchers looked at the blood 3 weeks (second dose) and 6 weeks after treatment began. The study, taken as a whole, reports: Pretreatment blood TCR clonality under the median forecast improved survival.

Concerning this clone itself: Its matching antigen is unknown.

The study enrolled patients with locally advanced or metastatic urothelial carcinoma. Sequencing was performed with immunoSEQ multiplex PCR; in TCRdb, only in-frame clones are kept and a portion is missing. The repertoire holds 100,000 or so clones, with around 82% as singletons. J was trimmed by 0 bases and V by 4 bases; bases with no gene match: 7. The CDR3 is 17 amino acids. CDR1 is SNHLY and CDR2 is FYNNEI in the germline V gene. The source is a man aged 50 to 59 with urothelial cancer. This rearrangement joins TRBV2 to TRBJ1-5, with 9 bases fitting TRBD1. This material consisted of PBMCs, taken around atezolizumab (anti-PD-L1) treatment. In DNA, the CDR3 is TGTGCCAGCAGTGTCCGGACAGGGGCCAGTAGCAATCAGCCCCAGCATTTT. As protein: CASSVRTGASSNQPQHF.